This TCR beta chain appears in the sequencing data of a study of human T cells and chemical hapten exposure (dated by TCRdb to about 2021). As for the study more broadly: For sensitization, 2% DPC in acetone was applied to a 2 cm by 2 cm area of upper inner arm skin. Throughout the roughly 24-week study period, patients were also given weekly therapeutic DPC doses on the scalp. For TCR sequencing, blood came from 25 to 35 alopecia patients at anywhere from one to four time points (pre-sensitization, 2, 6 and 24 weeks). Blood samples were taken from patients before sensitization (week 0) and then at 2, 6 and about 24 weeks after DPC sensitization. Peripheral blood TCR repertoire changes were tracked in vivo in alopecia patients during primary and secondary sensitization to the hapten diphenylcyclopropenone (DPC). Libraries were pooled for sequencing, and per-sample TCR yields varied mainly because of small differences in library volumes within the pool. Patch testing on the upper back used Finn chambers containing 0.01% DPC, with scoring done after 6 days according to International Contact Dermatitis Research Group standards. Alopecia areata with under or over 50% scalp involvement, alopecia totalis and alopecia universalis were represented in the patient cohort, which was mostly female. The study at large found these results: Patch test score correlated positively with the number of PT1 expanded TCRs, reaching significance at thresholds 8, 16 and 32 but not at 4. DPC sensitization did not change the number of TCRs with a frequency above 1 in 1000, and there was no evidence of changes in global repertoire structure. Because every patient had alopecia, a presumed autoimmune disease, the patients' immune response might differ from that of healthy individuals. Compared with pre-sensitization or healthy control sets, expanded TCRs formed significantly more large CDR3 similarity clusters, which is consistent with antigen-driven responses. Repeated subsampling changed both the strength of the expansion versus patch-test correlation and the threshold at which that correlation became significant.

The cysteine opens and the phenylalanine closes a CDR3 of 14 amino acids. Only the CDR3 region is kept as DNA, spanning 42 bases read in frame from base 1. Trimmed from V: 3 bases; trimmed from J: 8 bases; junction bases lacking a gene match: 6. Sequences WSHSY (CDR1) and SAAADI (CDR2) are obtained from the germline V gene. This clonotype was recorded a few times. Its recognized antigen is unknown. The input lacks base qualities; no much larger clone sits a single base away. The time point label here, explained by the study, means: patch test 1, 2 weeks after DPC sensitization. The sample's treatment or condition, from its label and the paper: therapeutic diphenylcyclopropenone sensitization with weekly scalp DPC. At every patch-test visit, the blood draw took place before the patch test was put on. To be eligible, patients had to be aged 18 to 70, diagnosed with alopecia and judged suitable for DPC therapy, while pregnant patients were excluded. Total RNA was extracted from unfractionated whole blood that had been collected in Tempus Blood RNA tubes.

Library preparation employed RACE. TCRdb lists the instrument as NextSeq 500. During library preparation, unique molecular identifiers were attached to individual cDNA molecules so that TCRs could be counted quantitatively and reproducibly. From each blood RNA sample, both TCR alpha and TCR beta chains were sequenced. The authors' analysis ran thus. The median number of TCRs per sample was over 95,000, ranging from roughly 20,000 to 700,000. V, J and CDR3 annotation of the TCR reads was performed with the Decombinator software suite. To make PS versus PT1 abundance plots, every sample was subsampled to the same number of TCRs (28,000). Expanded TCRs were defined as absent before sensitization and observed at least eight times at the 2-week time point. TCRdb trimmed the raw reads at Q25, called clones with MiXCR and kept productive beta chains. Rows with one shared CDR3 protein collapse into an entry with the most common genes and DNA. The V and J calls and clone size are TCRdb's, not the authors'. In all, the sample holds approximately 110,000 distinct CDR3 sequences, and 9.5% to 11% of those were seen once. The biggest ten clones account for 3.5% of the sample.

The clonotype originates from a woman between 40 and 55 years old with alopecia areata. Some clones in this sample may be carry-over from other donors' samples. The source material was whole blood, sampled in connection with sensitization to the hapten diphenylcyclopropenone (DPC). Recombination joined TRBV10-2 with TRBJ1-4; the central 7 bases match TRBD1. This receptor carries the CDR3 CASSESVRGEKLFF. The sequenced DNA: TGCGCCAGCAGTGAATCGGTCAGGGGGGAAAAACTGTTTTTT.